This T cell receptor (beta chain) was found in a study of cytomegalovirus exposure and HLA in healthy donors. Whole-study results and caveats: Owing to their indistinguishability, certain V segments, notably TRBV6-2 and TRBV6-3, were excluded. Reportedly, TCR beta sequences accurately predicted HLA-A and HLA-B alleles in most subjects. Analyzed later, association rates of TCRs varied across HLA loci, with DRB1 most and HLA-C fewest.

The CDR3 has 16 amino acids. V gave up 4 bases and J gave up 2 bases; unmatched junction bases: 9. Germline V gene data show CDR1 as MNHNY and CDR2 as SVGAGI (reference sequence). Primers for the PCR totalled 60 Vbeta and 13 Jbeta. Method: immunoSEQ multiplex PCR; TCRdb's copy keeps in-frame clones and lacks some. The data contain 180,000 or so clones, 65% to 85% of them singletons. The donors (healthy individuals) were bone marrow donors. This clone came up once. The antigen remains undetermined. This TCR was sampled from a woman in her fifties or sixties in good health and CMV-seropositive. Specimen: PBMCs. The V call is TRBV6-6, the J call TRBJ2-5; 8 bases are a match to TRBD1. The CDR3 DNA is TGTGCCAGCAGTTTCCCGGGCAGGGGGCTTCAAGAGACCCAGTACTTC. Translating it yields CASSFPGRGLQETQYF.